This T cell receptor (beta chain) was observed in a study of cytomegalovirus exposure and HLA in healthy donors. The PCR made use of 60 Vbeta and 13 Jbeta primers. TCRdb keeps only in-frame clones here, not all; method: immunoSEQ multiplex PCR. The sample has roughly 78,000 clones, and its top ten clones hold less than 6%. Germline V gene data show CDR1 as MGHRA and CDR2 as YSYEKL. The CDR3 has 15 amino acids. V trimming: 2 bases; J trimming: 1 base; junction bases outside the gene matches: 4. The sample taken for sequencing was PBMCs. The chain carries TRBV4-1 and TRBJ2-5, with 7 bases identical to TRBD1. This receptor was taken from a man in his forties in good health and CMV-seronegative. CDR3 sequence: CASSQHGTAQETQYF. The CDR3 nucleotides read TGCGCCAGCAGCCAACACGGGACAGCCCAAGAGACCCAGTACTTC.